The 8 T cell receptor beta chains in this list originate from one sample, sequenced in a study of human T cells and chemical hapten exposure. TCRdb reprocessed the RACE reads via MiXCR and lists one record per CDR3 protein. There are 110,000 or so distinct CDR3 sequences in the sample; less than 10% occur only once, and about 3.1% lies in the top ten. Time point of the sample: patch test 2, 6 weeks after DPC sensitization. This sample's treatment: therapeutic diphenylcyclopropenone sensitization with weekly scalp DPC. Sequences were derived from whole blood, sampled in connection with sensitization to the hapten diphenylcyclopropenone (DPC). These TCRs come from a woman in her thirties or forties with alopecia areata. Some clones in this sample may be carry-over from other donors' samples.

The chain has TRBV12-3 or TRBV12-4 and TRBJ1-1, with 7 bases matching TRBD1. The ends lost 8 bases at V and 3 bases at J; junction bases unmatched: 9. The CDR3 runs to 14 residues. CDR3 protein: CASQGGDGYTEAFF. CDR3 nucleotide sequence: TGTGCCAGCCAGGGGGGAGACGGCTACACTGAAGCTTTCTTT.

A note on this clonotype: The germline gene is not matched at one end of the junction; a read error may be the cause. The chain uses TRBV7-2 and TRBJ2-7, with 9 nucleotides matching TRBD1. Germline V gives CDR1 SGHTA, CDR2 FQGNSA. CDR3 length: 14 amino acids. The CDR3 region is CVSSLDRGFGEQYF. The CDR3 bases are TGTGTCAGCAGCTTAGACAGGGGGTTTGGCGAGCAGTACTTC. Supplemented by reference TRBV7-2 and TRBJ2-7, the full variable domain reads GAGVSQSPSNKVTEKGKDVELRCDPISGHTALYWYRQSLGQGLEFLIYFQGNSAPDKSGLPSDRFSAERTGGSVSTLTIQRTQQEDSAVYLCVSSLDRGFGEQYFGPGTRLTVT.

This clonotype was seen only a few times. V and J are TRBV6-4 and TRBJ2-5, with 8 nucleotides matching TRBD2. The V and J ends lost 3 bases and 5 bases, in that order; junction bases with no gene match: 8. This CDR3 spans 15 amino acids. Per germline, CDR1 MRHNA and CDR2 SNTAGT. The CDR3 spells CASSESAGGRETQYF. Written as DNA, the CDR3 is TGTGCCAGCAGTGAATCGGCGGGGGGCCGGGAGACCCAGTACTTC.

This clonotype was seen repeatedly, ten times or more. The chain links TRBV12-3 or TRBV12-4 to TRBJ2-5; TRBD2 matches at 12 bases. With V trimmed by 5 bases and J by 2 bases, 3 bases remained unmatched. The CDR3 runs to 15 residues. CDR3 protein: CASSKGLAGQETQYF. For the CDR3, the DNA is TGTGCCAGCAGTAAAGGACTAGCGGGGCAAGAGACCCAGTACTTC.

The V gene is TRBV6-5, the J gene TRBJ2-7; 7 positions agree with TRBD1. The CDR3 consists of 14 residues. Germline V gene data show CDR1 as MNHEY and CDR2 as SVGAGI. V was pared by 3 bases and J by 4 bases, with 6 bases of the junction left unmatched. The CDR3 sequence: CASSYNGRGYEQYF. Here the CDR3 DNA reads TGTGCCAGCAGTTATAACGGCAGGGGGTACGAGCAGTACTTC.

This clonotype was found a few times. The J gene is TRBJ1-5, the V gene TRBV2; weak D call: TRBD1 (5 bases). The germline V gene has CDR1 SNHLY and CDR2 FYNNEI. This CDR3 has 15 residues. V lost 6 bases and J 0 bases, leaving 12 bases between the germline ends. DNA for the CDR3: TGTGCCAGCAGGGGCAGGGATTATAGCAATCAGCCCCAGCATTTT. This translates into CASRGRDYSNQPQHF.

This clonotype was counted ten times or more. The CDR3 region has the DNA TGCAGTGCTGAAAATAGCGGGGGGATACCCTACAATGAGCAGTTCTTC. Translated, it gives CSAENSGGIPYNEQFF. The chain has TRBV20-1 and TRBJ2-1; TRBD2 matches 10 bases. This CDR3 has 16 residues. Germline lookup yields CDR1 DFQATT and CDR2 SNEGSKA (reference sequence). Trimming removed 5 bases from V and 2 bases from J; junction bases left unmatched: 9.

A few counts support this clonotype. The chain links TRBV11-2 to TRBJ2-2; D gene unclear. The V gene's germline CDR1 is SGHAT and CDR2 FQNNGV. The CDR3 is made up of 11 amino acids. Deletions cut 4 bases from V and 10 bases from J, with 7 bases between. The CDR3 loop reads CASSSPMELFF. CDR3 sequence (DNA): TGTGCCAGCAGCTCCCCCATGGAGCTGTTTTTT. Using reference TRBV11-2 and TRBJ2-2 for the parts outside the CDR3, the full variable domain is EAGVAQSPRYKIIEKRQSVAFWCNPISGHATLYWYQQILGQGPKLLIQFQNNGVVDDSQLPKDRFSAERLKGVDSTLKIQPAKLEDSAVYLCASSSPMELFFGEGSRLTVL.